This T cell receptor beta chain stems from a study of blood T cell repertoires in COVID-19. Between the trimmed V and J ends, which lost 6 bases and 12 bases, there was a span of 21 bases. Germline lookup yields CDR1 SGHNT and CDR2 YENEEA. The CDR3 is 13 residues long. Here immunoSEQ multiplex PCR was the method, and the copy in TCRdb shows in-frame clones only, minus some. This sample has approximately 260,000 clones, with over 75% found just once. Sequencing was done on a sample of peripheral blood. This sequence joins TRBV11-3 and TRBJ2-7, with a weak D call TRBD2 (7 bases). This TCR came from a woman aged 70-85 years with acute or convalescent COVID-19. CDR3 DNA: TGTGCCAGCAGTCCAGGCGAGGGGAGGGGGTTGTACTTC. Amino acid sequence: CASSPGEGRGLYF.